This is a list of T cell receptor beta chains from one sample in a study of CD8 T cells in Susac syndrome. TCRdb re-called the immunoSEQ multiplex PCR reads with MiXCR, one entry per CDR3 protein. The sample has 100,000 to 150,000 distinct CDR3 sequences, just under 95% seen once. Sequences were obtained from CD8+ T cells from PBMCs. The receptors come from a human donor with Susac syndrome. Both conserved end residues are part of each CDR3. A D gene is named only where the DNA matches it firmly. Clone size is not always given. Where it is, it says once, few, many or a class for expanded clones.

j_gene	d_gene	v_gene	abundance	CDR3nt	CDR3aa
TRBJ2-1	TRBD2	TRBV20-1	NA	TGCAGTGCTAGAGATCCGGCTAGCGGGGGGGACTACAATGAGCAGTTCTTC	CSARDPASGGDYNEQFF
TRBJ2-5	TRBD2	TRBV7-7	NA	TGTGCTAGCAGCTTAGTCCCTAGCGGGACGGGAGAGACCCAGTACTTC	CASSLVPSGTGETQYF
TRBJ1-1	NA	TRBV12-3/TRBV12-4	NA	TGTGCCAGCAGCTACACTCCCGGGACGGGGGGCAACACTGAAGCTTTCTTT	CASSYTPGTGGNTEAFF
TRBJ1-5	NA	TRBV30	few	TGTGCCTGGAGTGTCGGAACAGCCAGCAATCAGCCCCAGCATTTT	CAWSVGTASNQPQHF
TRBJ2-7	TRBD1	TRBV7-9	NA	TGTGCCAGCAGGTCCCCCGGGACAGGGTCCGAGCAGTACTTC	CASRSPGTGSEQYF
TRBJ1-1	TRBD1	TRBV4-1	NA	TGCGCCAGCAGCCAAGTAAACACAGGGGGCACTGAAGCTTTCTTT	CASSQVNTGGTEAFF
TRBJ2-5	TRBD2	TRBV4-1	NA	TGCGCCAGCAGCCAAGAGAAGGGACTAGCGGAGATACTCCAAGAGACCCAGTACTTC	CASSQEKGLAEILQETQYF
TRBJ1-5	TRBD1	TRBV27	NA	TGTGCCAGCAGGTCGACAGGGGCCGGCAATCAGCCCCAGCATTTT	CASRSTGAGNQPQHF
TRBJ1-6	NA	TRBV5-1	NA	TGCGCCAGTCTGGGGCCCATAAATTCACCCCTCCACTTT	CASLGPINSPLHF
TRBJ1-1	NA	TRBV9	NA	TGTGCCAGCAGCGTAGCTGAGGGGGGCACTGAAGCTTTCTTT	CASSVAEGGTEAFF
TRBJ2-3	NA	TRBV7-3	NA	TGTGCCAGCAGCTTGAGGGGGGCCCGCACAGATACGCAGTATTTT	CASSLRGARTDTQYF
TRBJ2-7	TRBD1	TRBV19	NA	TGTGCCAGTAGTATGGGGACAGGGCTCCACGAGCAGTACTTC	CASSMGTGLHEQYF
TRBJ2-1	NA	TRBV10-3	NA	TGTGCCACCGGACGCCGCCGAGCAGACGATGAGCAGTTCTTC	CATGRRRADDEQFF
TRBJ2-7	TRBD1	TRBV7-9	NA	TGTGCCAGCAGCCACCCGGGACAGTCGACCTACGAGCAGTACTTC	CASSHPGQSTYEQYF
TRBJ2-3	TRBD2	TRBV7-9	NA	TGTGCCGGCGTCCCTAGCGGGGAAACAGATACGCAGTATTTT	CAGVPSGETDTQYF
TRBJ2-1	TRBD2	TRBV7-3	NA	TGTGCCAGCAGCCCCAGCGGGGGGTGGGGTGAGCAGTTCTTC	CASSPSGGWGEQFF
TRBJ2-1	NA	TRBV4-1	NA	TGCGCCAGCAGCCAAGAATTGAACCCTGAGCAGTTCTTC	CASSQELNPEQFF
TRBJ2-1	NA	TRBV7-9	once	TGTGCCAGCAGCGAGGACGGAAGCCATGAGCAGTTCTTC	CASSEDGSHEQFF
TRBJ2-5	TRBD2	TRBV12-3/TRBV12-4	once	TGTGCCAGCAGTTTACCCACTAGCGGGGGGGCCGAACCGGAGACCCAGTACTTC	CASSLPTSGGAEPETQYF
TRBJ2-5	NA	TRBV6-6	NA	TGTGCCAGCAGTAGGTTAGACCAAGAGACCCAGTACTTC	CASSRLDQETQYF
TRBJ1-2	NA	TRBV25-1	NA	TGTGCCAGCAGCATAACAGAGGGCTACACCTTC	CASSITEGYTF
TRBJ2-2	NA	TRBV30	NA	TGTGCCTGGAGTGAGGTCTCCACCGGGGAGCTGTTTTTT	CAWSEVSTGELFF
TRBJ2-7	TRBD2	TRBV7-9	NA	TGTGCCAGCAGCCCGGGAGGGGGATACTCCTACGAGCAGTACTTC	CASSPGGGYSYEQYF
TRBJ2-3	NA	TRBV6-2/TRBV6-3	once	TGTGCCAGCAGTAGAGAAAATAGCGGTGGAAGCACAGATACGCAGTATTTT	CASSRENSGGSTDTQYF
TRBJ1-6	TRBD1	TRBV10-2	NA	TGCGCCAGCAAAGGACAGGGAAATTCACCCCTCCACTTT	CASKGQGNSPLHF
TRBJ2-4	NA	TRBV20-1	once	TGCAGTGCTAGACTCCTAAGCGGGACAACTAAAGCCTTAGCCAAAAACATTCAGTACTTC	CSARLLSGTTKALAKNIQYF
TRBJ2-3	NA	TRBV3-1	NA	TGTGCCAGCAGCCAAGGACCAGATACGCAGTATTTT	CASSQGPDTQYF
TRBJ2-1	NA	TRBV4-2	NA	TGTGCCAGCAGCCAAGAGGCCCCAGCGGGTGGAGCCTATGAGCAGTTCTTC	CASSQEAPAGGAYEQFF
TRBJ2-7	NA	TRBV7-8	NA	TGTGCCAGCAGCTTAAGGCAGACCTACGAGCAGTACTTC	CASSLRQTYEQYF
TRBJ2-1	TRBD2	TRBV29-1	NA	TGCAGCGTTGAAGGGACTAGCGGGAGTGTGGGTTACAATGAGCAGTTCTTC	CSVEGTSGSVGYNEQFF
TRBJ2-1	NA	TRBV19	NA	TGTGCCAGCAGAAAGAGCGGTGGCGGATACAATGAGCAGTTCTTC	CASRKSGGGYNEQFF
TRBJ2-1	TRBD2	TRBV27	NA	TGTGCCAGCAGTTTGGGCGGGGGGTACAATGAGCAGTTCTTC	CASSLGGGYNEQFF
TRBJ2-7	NA	TRBV30	NA	TGTGCCTGGAGTGGGCATCAGGGCTACGAGCAGTACTTC	CAWSGHQGYEQYF
TRBJ2-7	NA	TRBV4-2	NA	TGTGCCAGCAGCCAAGTAATGTTAGCCCGCGAGCAGTACTTC	CASSQVMLAREQYF
TRBJ2-5	NA	TRBV25-1	NA	TGTGCCAGCAGTGGGGGGCGGAGGGGCCCCCTCCAAGAGACCCAGTACTTC	CASSGGRRGPLQETQYF
TRBJ2-1	TRBD2	TRBV7-9	NA	TGTGCCAGCAGCCCTAGCGGGACGTACAATGAGCAGTTCTTC	CASSPSGTYNEQFF
TRBJ2-5	TRBD2	TRBV9	once	TGTGCCAGCAGCGTAGGTTGGCGGGGGGGAAAAGAGACCCAGTACTTC	CASSVGWRGGKETQYF
TRBJ2-6	TRBD1	TRBV11-2	once	TGTGCCAGCAGCTCCGGGACAGGGATGTCTGGGGCCAACGTCCTGACTTTC	CASSSGTGMSGANVLTF
TRBJ2-7	TRBD2	TRBV4-2	NA	TGTGCCAGCAGCCAAGAGGGGCCGGGAGGGCCGGGGGAGCAGTACTTC	CASSQEGPGGPGEQYF
TRBJ2-5	TRBD2	TRBV25-1	NA	TGTGCCAGCAGTGGGAGACTAGCGGAAGAGACCCAGTACTTC	CASSGRLAEETQYF
TRBJ1-2	NA	TRBV30	NA	TGTGCCTGGAGTGTATCCCCGGGTGGCTACACCTTC	CAWSVSPGGYTF
TRBJ1-1	TRBD1	TRBV6-5	NA	TGTGCCAGCAGTCCTGGACAGGGGGCAGCGACTGAAGCTTTCTTT	CASSPGQGAATEAFF
TRBJ2-7	NA	TRBV2	NA	TGTGCCAGCAGTGAGCTTGGCCAGACTAGCTCCTACGAGCAGTACTTC	CASSELGQTSSYEQYF
TRBJ1-6	NA	TRBV10-1	NA	TGCGCCAGCAGTACCGACGGGAATAATTCACCCCTCCACTTT	CASSTDGNNSPLHF
TRBJ1-2	NA	TRBV6-5	few	TGTGCCAGCAGTTTCGGTGAAGGCTATGGCTACACCTTC	CASSFGEGYGYTF
TRBJ2-1	NA	TRBV5-1	NA	TGCGCCAGCAGCTTAAGGAGGGGGCTCGGCAATGAGCAGTTCTTC	CASSLRRGLGNEQFF
TRBJ1-1	TRBD1	TRBV5-6	NA	TGTGCCAGCAGCTCCGAGACAGGGGGCACTGAAGCTTTCTTT	CASSSETGGTEAFF
TRBJ1-6	NA	TRBV4-1	once	TGCGCCAGCAGCCAAGAGGGGCAGAACTATAATTCACCCCTCCACTTT	CASSQEGQNYNSPLHF
TRBJ2-2	NA	TRBV5-1	NA	TGCGCCAGCAGCCAGGTAGCCGGGGAGCTGTTTTTT	CASSQVAGELFF
TRBJ2-7	TRBD1	TRBV20-1	NA	TGCAGTGCGAGGACAGGGGGAACTCTCTACGAGCAGTACTTC	CSARTGGTLYEQYF
TRBJ2-7	TRBD1	TRBV5-6	NA	TGTGCCAGCAGCGGACAGGGGATGGAGCAGTACTTC	CASSGQGMEQYF